The 11 T cell receptor beta chains in this list originate from one sample, sequenced in a study of technical replicates of blood from a handful of donors. TCRdb's copy holds only in-frame clones and misses some; the assay was immunoSEQ multiplex PCR. Of around 71,000 clones in the sample, over 85% were seen once. The sequenced sample consisted of T cells isolated from PBMCs. Receptors were obtained from a human donor in good health.

The chain has TRBV9 and TRBJ2-2, with 9 bases lining up with TRBD2. The germline CDR1 and CDR2 sequences are SGDLS and YYNGEE. Germline trimming cut 6 bases from V and 5 bases from J; bases unmatched to any gene: 11. CDR3 length: 16 residues. CDR3 sequence: CASTHGVAGETGELFF. In nucleotides, the CDR3 is TGTGCCAGCACCCATGGGGTAGCGGGAGAGACCGGGGAGCTGTTTTTT.

The V call is TRBV12-5, the J call TRBJ2-3, with a possible D match to TRBD2 (5 bases). The CDR3 spans 16 residues. From germline, CDR1 is LGHNT and CDR2 FRNRAP. V was trimmed by 8 bases and J by 0 bases, leaving 18 bases between them. In DNA form, the CDR3 reads TGTGCTAGTAGGATCGAGCGGTCCCCTAGCACAGATACGCAGTATTTT. Protein sequence: CASRIERSPSTDTQYF. Drawing the rest from reference TRBV12-5 and TRBJ2-3, the complete variable domain is DARVTQTPRHKVTEMGQEVTMRCQPILGHNTVFWYRQTMMQGLELLAYFRNRAPLDDSGMPKDRFSAEMPDATLATLKIQPSEPRDSAVYFCASRIERSPSTDTQYFGPGTRLTVL.

The V and J genes are TRBV6-1 and TRBJ2-1, with TRBD1 as a possible D gene (5 bases). This CDR3 contains 13 residues. From germline, CDR1 is MNHNS and CDR2 SASEGT. The V end lost 8 bases, the J end lost 0 bases, and 8 bases lay between the germline ends. CDR3 nucleotide sequence: TGTGCCAGCCAGGGCGCCTCCTACAATGAGCAGTTCTTC. Translated, it gives CASQGASYNEQFF.

V gene TRBV4-2 combines with J gene TRBJ2-5; D perhaps matches TRBD2 (5 bases). Germline V gene data show CDR1 as LGHNA and CDR2 as YNFKEQ. V was cut by 1 base and J by 4 bases, with 10 bases left in between. CDR3 length: 14 residues. The DNA of the CDR3 is TGTGCCAGCAGCCAAGGAGGGTTCGGAGAGACCCAGTACTTC. Amino acid sequence: CASSQGGFGETQYF.

This clone was seen a handful of times. This sequence joins TRBV28 and TRBJ1-2; no clear D gene. V was cut by 1 base and J by 4 bases, with 10 bases left in between. This CDR3 contains 14 residues. Germline assignment: CDR1 MDHEN and CDR2 SYDVKM. The CDR3 nucleotides read TGTGCCAGCAGTTTATCCTTCGGTAGCTATGGCTACACCTTC. The encoded protein is CASSLSFGSYGYTF.

This clone came up once. The chain combines TRBV27 with TRBJ2-7; 7 positions agree with TRBD1. J lost 7 bases, V lost 3 bases, and 6 bases had no gene match. CDR1 is MNHEY and CDR2 is SMNVEV in the germline V gene (reference sequence). The CDR3 has 13 residues. The CDR3 loop is CASSFGTAKEQYF. DNA for the CDR3: TGTGCCAGCAGTTTCGGGACAGCAAAAGAGCAGTACTTC.

The chain carries TRBV28 and TRBJ1-5; D unclear. Trimming pared 8 bases from V and 4 bases from J, leaving 12 bases between. CDR3 length: 13 amino acids. Germline CDR1 reads MDHEN; CDR2 reads SYDVKM. Written as DNA, the CDR3 is TGTGCCAGCCGCGGGGTTGGGAATCAGCCCCAGCATTTT. It yields the protein CASRGVGNQPQHF.

J is TRBJ2-4 and V is TRBV28; D is possibly TRBD1 (5 bases). There are 14 residues in the CDR3. Germline loops: CDR1 MDHEN, CDR2 SYDVKM. Trimming took off 2 bases at V and 6 bases at J, with 11 bases between the two ends. CDR3 protein: CASSLEQGGNIQYF. CDR3 coding DNA: TGTGCCAGCAGTTTAGAGCAGGGCGGAAACATTCAGTACTTC.

This chain uses TRBV5-1 with TRBJ2-3; 7 bases map to TRBD1. CDR1 and CDR2 (germline): SGHRS, YFSETQ. This CDR3 region has 15 residues. With 4 bases clipped from V and 2 bases from J, the junction kept 7 bases outside the gene matches. CDR3 coding DNA: TGCGCCAGCAGCACCACAGGGGTCGACACAGATACGCAGTATTTT. Translated, it gives CASSTTGVDTDTQYF.

The chain has TRBV2 and TRBJ2-7, with 14 positions matching TRBD2. J lost 1 base, V lost 7 bases, and 3 bases had no gene match. There are 15 residues in the CDR3. Germline CDR1 and CDR2: SNHLY and FYNNEI. For the CDR3, the DNA is TGTGCCAGCAAGGGGACTAGCGGGAGATCCTACGAGCAGTACTTC. Its translation: CASKGTSGRSYEQYF.

V is TRBV7-9 and J is TRBJ2-7; 9 positions match TRBD2. With V trimmed by 1 base and J by 2 bases, 3 bases remained unmatched. Germline assignment: CDR1 SEHNR and CDR2 FQNEAQ (reference sequence). The CDR3 length is 15 residues. CDR3 sequence: CASSLGASGTYEQYF. The CDR3 DNA reads TGTGCCAGCAGCTTAGGTGCTAGCGGGACCTACGAGCAGTACTTC.